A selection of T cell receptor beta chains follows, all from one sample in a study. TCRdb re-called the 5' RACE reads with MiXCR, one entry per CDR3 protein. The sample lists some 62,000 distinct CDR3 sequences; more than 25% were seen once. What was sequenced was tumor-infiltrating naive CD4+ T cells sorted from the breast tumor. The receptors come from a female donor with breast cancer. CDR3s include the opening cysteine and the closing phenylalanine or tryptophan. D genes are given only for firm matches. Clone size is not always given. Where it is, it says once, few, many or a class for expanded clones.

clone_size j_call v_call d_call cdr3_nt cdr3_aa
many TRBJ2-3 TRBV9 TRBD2 TGTGCCAGCAGCGTAGCGGGAGGATATACAGATACGCAGTATTTT CASSVAGGYTDTQYF
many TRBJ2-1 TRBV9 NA TGTGCCAGCAGCGTAGAGCTAGCGCCTTACAATGAGCAGTTCTTC CASSVELAPYNEQFF
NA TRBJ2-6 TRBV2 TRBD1 TGTGCCAGCAGGAAGAGACAGGGGGAGGGGTCCAACGTCCTGACTTTC CASRKRQGEGSNVLTF
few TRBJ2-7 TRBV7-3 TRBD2 TGTGCCAGCAGCTCCCTCGGGACTAGCGGGAGTGTCCCCTACGAGCAGTACTTC CASSSLGTSGSVPYEQYF
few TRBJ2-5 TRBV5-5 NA TGTGCCAGCAGCTTCGGACTACAAGAGACCCAGTACTTC CASSFGLQETQYF
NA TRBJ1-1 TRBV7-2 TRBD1 TGTGCCAGCAGCTTAAGGACAGGGAACACTGAAGCTTTCTTT CASSLRTGNTEAFF
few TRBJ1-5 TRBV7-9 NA TGTGCCAGCAGCTTAGGGCCGTTAGGTCAGCCCCAGCATTTT CASSLGPLGQPQHF
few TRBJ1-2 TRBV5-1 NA TGCGCCAGCAGCTTGTACGCCAGTTCTAACTATGGCTACACCTTC CASSLYASSNYGYTF
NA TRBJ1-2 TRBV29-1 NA TGCAGCGTCTCGGGGGGGTCGACCTATGGCTACACCTTC CSVSGGSTYGYTF
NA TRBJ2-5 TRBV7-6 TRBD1 TGTGCCAGCAGCGGCGGGACAGGCATCGGGGAGACCCAGTACTTC CASSGGTGIGETQYF
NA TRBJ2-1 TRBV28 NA TGTGCCAGCAGTGTACAAGGAAAAGGGTTCTTC CASSVQGKGFF
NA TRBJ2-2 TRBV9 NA TGTGGCAGCAGCGCCGAGCCGGGACTCCAGTCGAGGGAGCTGTTTTTT CGSSAEPGLQSRELFF
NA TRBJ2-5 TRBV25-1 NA TGTGCCAGCAGTGAACCGGGGTCAGAGACCCAGTACTTC CASSEPGSETQYF
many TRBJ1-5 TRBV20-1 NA TGCAGTGCTAGAGCCCAGGCTAATCAGCCCCAGCATTTT CSARAQANQPQHF
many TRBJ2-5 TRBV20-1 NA TGCAGTGCTAGAGACATCGGGGGACGGGGAGAGACCCAGTACTTC CSARDIGGRGETQYF
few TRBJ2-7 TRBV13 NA TGTGCCAGCAGCTTAGTTGCGGGGAACGAGCAGTACTTC CASSLVAGNEQYF
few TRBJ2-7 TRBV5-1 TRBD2 TGCGCCAGCAACGGTGGACTAGTTAGAGAGCAGTACTTC CASNGGLVREQYF
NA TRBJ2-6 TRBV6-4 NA TGTGCCAGCAGTGACGGCTCTGGGGCCAACGTCCTGACTTTC CASSDGSGANVLTF
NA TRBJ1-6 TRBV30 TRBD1 TGTGCCTGGACTGGGACAGGGAATTCACCCCTCCACTTT CAWTGTGNSPLHF
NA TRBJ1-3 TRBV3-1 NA TGTGCCAGCAGCCGTTCCGATGGAAACACCATATATTTT CASSRSDGNTIYF
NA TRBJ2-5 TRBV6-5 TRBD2 TGTGCCAGCAGTTACTCCACACTAGCGGGGGTAGAGACCCAGTACTTC CASSYSTLAGVETQYF
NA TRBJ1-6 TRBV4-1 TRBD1 TGCGCCAGCAGCCAGTGGAGGACAGGGGGCTTCTATAATTCACCCCTCCACTTT CASSQWRTGGFYNSPLHF
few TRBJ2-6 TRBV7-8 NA TGTGCCAGCACCCTTACTCCCGGGGGCCATGGGGCCAACGTCCTGACTTTC CASTLTPGGHGANVLTF
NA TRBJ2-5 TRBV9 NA TGTGCCAGCAGCGTAGCTACAGGGTACCAAGAGACCCAGTACTTC CASSVATGYQETQYF
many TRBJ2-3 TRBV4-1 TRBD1 TGCGCCAGCAGCCGAACAGGGGCCAATACGCAGTATTTT CASSRTGANTQYF
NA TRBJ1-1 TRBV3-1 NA TGTGCCAGCAGCATACAGGGCTCGCAAGCTTTCTTT CASSIQGSQAFF
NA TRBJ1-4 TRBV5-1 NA TGCGCCAGCAAAACCACGGAAAGAAATGAAAAACTGTTTTTT CASKTTERNEKLFF
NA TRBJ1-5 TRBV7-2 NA TGTGCCGGCAGCTTAGGGTCCGTTAATCAGCCCCAGCATTTT CAGSLGSVNQPQHF
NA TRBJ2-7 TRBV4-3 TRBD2 TGCGCCAGCAGCCTCGGAGGACTAGCGAAAGCCTACGAGCAGTACTTC CASSLGGLAKAYEQYF
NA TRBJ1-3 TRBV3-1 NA TGTGCCAGCAGCGCCTTTACTGGAAACACCATATATTTT CASSAFTGNTIYF
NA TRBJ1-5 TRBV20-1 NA TGCAGTGCTAGCGGCTGGGGCCAGCCCCAGCATTTT CSASGWGQPQHF
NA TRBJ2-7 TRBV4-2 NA TGTGCCAGCAGCCAAGATCTAAGGGAGGAGCAGTACTTC CASSQDLREEQYF
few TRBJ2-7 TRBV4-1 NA TGCGCCAGCAGCCCCCCCGGGACCCCCCACTACGAGCAGTACTTC CASSPPGTPHYEQYF
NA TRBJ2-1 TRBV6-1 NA TGTGCCAGCAGCCGAAGTGGGTCTGAGCAGTTCTTC CASSRSGSEQFF
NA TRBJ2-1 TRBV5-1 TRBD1 TGCGCCAGCAGCTTGGTCGGACAGGGGTCGATTGAGCAGTTCTTC CASSLVGQGSIEQFF
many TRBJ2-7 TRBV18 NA TGTGCCAGCTCACCAAGGTCAGTGTTACAGCTCTACGAGCAGTACTTC CASSPRSVLQLYEQYF
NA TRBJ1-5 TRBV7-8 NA TGTGCCAGCAGCTTCGAAGGTCGCTATCAGCCCCAGCATTTT CASSFEGRYQPQHF
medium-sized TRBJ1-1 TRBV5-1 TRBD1 TGCGCCAGCAGCCTGCAACCGACAGGGCTGGTAGCTTTCTTT CASSLQPTGLVAFF
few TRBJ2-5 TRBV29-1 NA TGCAGCGTCCGCGGAGGGGGGCAAGAGACCCAGTACTTC CSVRGGGQETQYF
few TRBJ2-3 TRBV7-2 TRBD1 TGTGCCAGCAGCCTCAGACAGGGGGGGGCAGATACGCAGTATTTT CASSLRQGGADTQYF
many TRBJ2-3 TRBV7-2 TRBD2 TGTGCCAGCAGCTCCCGAGGGGCGGGAGGGCCTAGCACAGATACGCAGTATTTT CASSSRGAGGPSTDTQYF
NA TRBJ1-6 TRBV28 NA TGTGCCAGCGAGGACATCGGGGGCGGACATTTCCACTTT CASEDIGGGHFHF
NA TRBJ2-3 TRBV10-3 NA TGTGCCATCCTAACCCATACGCAGTATTTT CAILTHTQYF
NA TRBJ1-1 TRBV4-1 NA TGCGCCAGCAGCCGTATATTAAAAGGGACTGGAGCTTTCTTT CASSRILKGTGAFF
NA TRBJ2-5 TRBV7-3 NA TGTGCCAGCAGCCAAGGGACTGGGGAGACCCAGTACTTC CASSQGTGETQYF
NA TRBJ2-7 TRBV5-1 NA TGCGCCAGCAGCGGGGTCCCGAGCGCCTACGAGCAGTACTTC CASSGVPSAYEQYF
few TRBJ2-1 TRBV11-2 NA TGTGCCAGCAGCTCGATAGCAGGGATTTACAATGAGCAGTTCTTC CASSSIAGIYNEQFF
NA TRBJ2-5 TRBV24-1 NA TGTGCCACCAGTGATTCGTCGGGCGATCGCGAAGAGACCCAGTACTTC CATSDSSGDREETQYF
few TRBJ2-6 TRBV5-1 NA TGCGCCAGCAGCGAAAGGACAGGGGCCAACGTCCTGACTTTC CASSERTGANVLTF
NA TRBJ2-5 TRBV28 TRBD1 TGTGCCAGTACAGGGGGTCCCGAGACCCAGTACTTC CASTGGPETQYF
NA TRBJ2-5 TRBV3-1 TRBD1 TGTGCCAGCAGCCAATTCACAGGGGGTCAGGAGACCCAGTACTTC CASSQFTGGQETQYF
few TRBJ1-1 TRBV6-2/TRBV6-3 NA TGTGCCAGCAGTTATCGGCGGGGATCTGGGGACACTGAAGCTTTCTTT CASSYRRGSGDTEAFF
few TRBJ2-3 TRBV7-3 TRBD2 TGTGCCAGCAGCCCGGGACTAGCGGGAAACACAGATACGCAGTATTTT CASSPGLAGNTDTQYF
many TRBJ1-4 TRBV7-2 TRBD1 TGTGCCAGCAGCCTAAAATCCGGGACAGGGGGCTCTCATGAAAAACTGTTTTTT CASSLKSGTGGSHEKLFF
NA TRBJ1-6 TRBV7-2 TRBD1 TGTGCCAGCAGCTTTGGAGGGGGCGGTTCACCCCTCCACTTT CASSFGGGGSPLHF
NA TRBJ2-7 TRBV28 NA TGTGCCAGCAGATTCGACACAGGGCCCTACGAGCAGTACTTC CASRFDTGPYEQYF
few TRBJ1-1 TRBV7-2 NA TGTGCCAGCAGCCAAGGAGTTAGGGAGAACACTGAAGCTTTCTTT CASSQGVRENTEAFF
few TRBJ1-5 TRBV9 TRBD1 TGTGCCAGCAGCTCCGGGACAGGGGGCAATCAGCCCCAGCATTTT CASSSGTGGNQPQHF
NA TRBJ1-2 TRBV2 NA TGTGCCAGCAGCCCGGGCCCCCGGTATGGCTACACCTTC CASSPGPRYGYTF